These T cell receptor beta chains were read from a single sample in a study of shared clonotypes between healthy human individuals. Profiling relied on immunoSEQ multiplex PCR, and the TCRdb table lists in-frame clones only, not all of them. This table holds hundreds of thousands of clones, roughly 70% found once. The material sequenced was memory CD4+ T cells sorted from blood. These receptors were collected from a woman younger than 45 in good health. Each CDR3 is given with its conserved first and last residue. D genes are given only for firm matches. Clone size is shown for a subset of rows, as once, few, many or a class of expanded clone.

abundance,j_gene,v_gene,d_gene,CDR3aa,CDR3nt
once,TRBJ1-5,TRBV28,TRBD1,CASSRTGTGGQPQHF,TGTGCTAGCAGTCGGACCGGGACAGGCGGTCAGCCCCAGCATTTT
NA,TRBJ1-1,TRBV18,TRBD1,CASSPAQGENTEAFF,TGTGCCAGCTCACCTGCTCAGGGGGAGAACACTGAAGCTTTCTTT
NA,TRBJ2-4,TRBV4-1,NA,CASSQDSIVAKNIQYF,TGCGCCAGCAGCCAAGATAGCATAGTAGCCAAAAACATTCAGTACTTC
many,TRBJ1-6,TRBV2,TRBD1,CASSYQGQGGNSPLHF,TGTGCCAGCAGTTACCAGGGACAGGGGGGAAATTCACCCCTCCACTTT
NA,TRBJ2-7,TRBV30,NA,CAWSPNSYEQYF,TGTGCCTGGAGCCCGAACTCCTACGAGCAGTACTTC
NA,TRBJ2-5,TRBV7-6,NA,CASSFGETQYF,TGTGCCAGCAGCTTTGGGGAGACCCAGTACTTC
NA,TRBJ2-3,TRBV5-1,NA,CASSSGRLADTQYF,TGCGCCAGCAGCTCTGGCCGTTTAGCGGATACGCAGTATTTT
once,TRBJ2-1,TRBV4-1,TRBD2,CASSRQTTSGDYNEQFF,TGCGCCAGCAGCCGGCAAACAACTAGCGGGGACTACAATGAGCAGTTCTTC
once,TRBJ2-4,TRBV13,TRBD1,CASSLGGLGTGSNIQYF,TGTGCCAGCAGCTTGGGTGGCTTAGGGACAGGGTCGAACATTCAGTACTTC
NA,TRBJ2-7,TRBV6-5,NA,CASSYSTGSSYEQYF,TGTGCCAGCAGTTACTCGACAGGCAGCTCCTACGAGCAGTACTTC
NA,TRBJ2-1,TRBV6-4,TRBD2,CASSSGTSGRAHYNEQFF,TGTGCCAGCAGTTCCGGGACTAGCGGGAGGGCCCACTACAATGAGCAGTTCTTC
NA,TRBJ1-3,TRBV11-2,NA,CASSPGPTSGNTIYF,TGTGCCAGCAGCCCGGGACCGACCTCTGGAAACACCATATATTTT
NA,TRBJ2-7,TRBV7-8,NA,CASSSRFSYEQYF,TGTGCCAGCAGCTCAAGATTCTCCTACGAGCAGTACTTC
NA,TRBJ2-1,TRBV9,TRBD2,CASSVGGGRANYNEQFF,TGTGCCAGCAGCGTAGGTGGCGGGAGGGCCAATTACAATGAGCAGTTCTTC
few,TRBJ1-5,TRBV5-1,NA,CASSLEGGAQPQHF,TGCGCCAGCAGCTTGGAGGGCGGGGCTCAGCCCCAGCATTTT
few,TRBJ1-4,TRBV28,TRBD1,CASRQGFYEKLFF,TGTGCCAGCCGACAGGGGTTTTATGAAAAACTGTTTTTT
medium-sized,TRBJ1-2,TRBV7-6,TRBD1,CASSLAAGQDYGYTF,TGTGCCAGCAGCTTAGCCGCGGGACAGGACTATGGCTACACCTTC
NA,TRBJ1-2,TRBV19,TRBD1,CASSNRIGQGASYGYTF,TGTGCCAGTAGTAACCGGATCGGACAGGGGGCAAGCTATGGCTACACCTTC
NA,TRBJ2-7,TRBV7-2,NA,CASSPGGVPGSEQYF,TGTGCCAGCAGCCCCGGTGGGGTCCCTGGGTCCGAGCAGTACTTC
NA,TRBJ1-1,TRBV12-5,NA,CASGLVPGNTEAFF,TGTGCTAGTGGTTTGGTACCAGGGAACACTGAAGCTTTCTTT
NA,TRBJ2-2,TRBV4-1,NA,CASSQPGQNTGELFF,TGCGCCAGCAGCCAACCGGGACAGAACACCGGGGAGCTGTTTTTT
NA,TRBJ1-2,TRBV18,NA,CASSPAGRADYGYTF,TGTGCCAGCTCACCAGCCGGCAGGGCTGACTATGGCTACACCTTC
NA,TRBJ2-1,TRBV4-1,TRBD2,CASSRGRAGRRDNEQFF,TGCGCCAGCAGCCGAGGACGAGCGGGACGGAGAGACAATGAGCAGTTCTTC
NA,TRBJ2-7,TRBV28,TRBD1,CASTTGAYEQYF,TGTGCCAGCACCACAGGGGCCTACGAGCAGTACTTC
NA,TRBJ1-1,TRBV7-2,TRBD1,CASSLHGDSLPEAFF,TGTGCCAGCAGCTTACATGGGGACAGCCTTCCTGAAGCTTTCTTT